The 32 T cell receptor beta chains given below trace back to one sample, sequenced in a study of shared clonotypes between healthy human individuals. TCRdb's table, derived via immunoSEQ multiplex PCR, lists solely in-frame clones and lacks some. The sample yields 2.3 million or so clones, approximately 95% seen once. Sequencing used naive CD4+ T cells from PBMCs. Subset meaning: CD45RA+ positively selected. The receptors come from a young man in good health. Some clones in this sample may be carry-over from other donors' samples.

The chain is built from TRBV7-8 and TRBJ2-5; D is perhaps TRBD2 (7 bases). Germline CDR1 reads SGHVS; CDR2 reads FQNEAQ. Trimming took 4 bases from V and 5 from J, leaving 20 bases between them. The CDR3 sequence is 16 residues long. The CDR3 DNA is TGTGCCAGCAGCTACCGAGGGGGGGGACCCACGGAGACCCAGTACTTC. Amino acid sequence: CASSYRGGGPTETQYF.

The J gene is TRBJ2-7, the V gene TRBV15; D is possibly TRBD1 (6 bases). CDR1 and CDR2 (germline): LNHNV, YYDKDF (reference sequence). The V and J ends lost 2 bases and 1 base respectively, with 12 bases between them. CDR3 size: 15 residues. This chain's CDR3 is CATSRRYRESYEQYF. The CDR3 DNA reads TGTGCCACCAGCAGAAGATACAGGGAGTCCTACGAGCAGTACTTC.

The chain employs TRBV28 and TRBJ2-1; TRBD2 is a possible D gene (6 bases). The CDR3 runs to 15 residues. Germline CDR1 MDHEN, CDR2 SYDVKM. The V gene lost 1 base and the J gene lost 7 bases, with 14 bases spanning the gap. CDR3 sequence: CASSLSAGFWNEQFF. CDR3 nucleotide sequence: TGTGCCAGCAGTTTATCTGCGGGATTTTGGAATGAGCAGTTCTTC.

Points on this clone: Distinct nucleotide sequences in the sample also encode this CDR3. This chain connects TRBV6-5 to TRBJ1-2; 9 positions match TRBD1. Germline trimming cut 6 bases from V and 8 bases from J; bases unmatched to any gene: 10. The germline V gene has CDR1 MNHEY and CDR2 SVGAGI. This CDR3 region has 14 residues. CDR3 sequence reads: CASSPGTGRRGYTF. Here the CDR3 DNA reads TGTGCCAGCAGCCCCGGGACAGGGAGGCGCGGCTACACCTTC.

J is TRBJ2-3 and V is TRBV5-4, with D possibly matching TRBD2 (5 bases). This CDR3 spans 16 amino acids. Deletions cut 2 bases from V and 2 bases from J, with 15 bases between. Germline CDR1 SGHNT, CDR2 YYREEE (reference sequence). The CDR3 is CASSLRSGGTTDTQYF. CDR3 DNA: TGTGCCAGCAGCTTAAGAAGCGGAGGAACCACAGATACGCAGTATTTT.

V usage is TRBV25-1 and J usage is TRBJ2-2; 9 bases are a match to TRBD1. This CDR3 has 16 amino acids. Germline assignment: CDR1 MGHDK and CDR2 SYGVNS. V lost 7 bases, J lost 6 bases, and 12 bases stayed unmatched. CDR3 amino acids: CASNGGQGFYAGELFF. The CDR3 nucleotides are TGTGCCAGCAACGGGGGACAGGGTTTCTATGCCGGGGAGCTGTTTTTT. Together with reference TRBV25-1 and TRBJ2-2, the CDR3 gives the full variable domain: EADIYQTPRYLVIGTGKKITLECSQTMGHDKMYWYQQDPGMELHLIHYSYGVNSTEKGDLSSESTVSRIRTEHFPLTLESARPSHTSQYLCASNGGQGFYAGELFFGEGSRLTVL.

The table lists this clone with a count of one. CDR3 DNA: TGTGCCACCAGCACGAAATGGACTGCGGACAGGGCGTATGGCTACACCTTC. Its protein product is CATSTKWTADRAYGYTF. The V call is TRBV15, the J call TRBJ1-2; 8 bases map to TRBD1. With V trimmed by 4 bases and J by 5 bases, 15 bases remained unmatched. The CDR3 spans 17 residues. The germline CDR1 and CDR2 sequences are LNHNV and YYDKDF (reference sequence). Supplemented by reference TRBV15 and TRBJ1-2, the full variable domain reads DAMVIQNPRYQVTQFGKPVTLSCSQTLNHNVMYWYQQKSSQAPKLLFHYYDKDFNNEADTPDNFQSRRPNTSFCFLDIRSPGLGDTAMYLCATSTKWTADRAYGYTFGSGTRLTVV.

V is TRBV10-2 and J is TRBJ2-2; D ambiguous. Germline lookup yields CDR1 WSHSY and CDR2 SAAADI. Trimming stripped 6 bases from V and 2 bases from J, with 13 bases between. The CDR3 length is 15 residues. CDR3 sequence reads: CASSNRASNTGELFF. Here the CDR3 DNA reads TGCGCCAGCAGCAACCGGGCCAGCAACACCGGGGAGCTGTTTTTT.

The chain employs TRBV9 and TRBJ2-7; TRBD2 matches 8 bases. CDR1 is SGDLS, CDR2 YYNGEE, per germline. J was trimmed by 6 bases and V by 3 bases; bases with no gene match: 8. This CDR3 contains 14 residues. The CDR3, as DNA: TGTGCCAGCAGCGCGGGGACTAGTTGGGTCGAGCAGTACTTC. It encodes CASSAGTSWVEQYF.

This sequence joins TRBV11-1 and TRBJ1-1; D is uncertain. Germline V lookup: CDR1 SGHAT, CDR2 FQDESV (reference sequence). The CDR3 covers 13 residues. V was pared by 3 bases and J by 1 base, with 6 bases between. As DNA, the CDR3 is TGTGCCAGCAGCTTTATAAAGAACACTGAAGCTTTCTTT. This sequence encodes CASSFIKNTEAFF.

This CDR3 reads CASSSPRRGSFGYTF. The CDR3 DNA sequence: TGTGCCAGCAGTTCCCCACGCAGGGGTTCTTTTGGCTACACCTTC. The rearrangement links TRBV28 to TRBJ1-2, with D possibly being TRBD1 (6 bases). The CDR3 has 15 amino acids. CDR1 and CDR2 (germline): MDHEN, SYDVKM. Trimming cost V 4 bases and J 7 bases, with 19 bases left between them.

This chain connects TRBV7-8 to TRBJ1-3; D not resolved. Germline CDR1 is SGHVS and CDR2 is FQNEAQ. This CDR3 has 11 residues. Here the CDR3 reads CAWRGGNTIYF. CDR3 nucleotides: TGTGCTTGGCGGGGAGGAAACACCATATATTTT.

Turning to this clone: The same CDR3 also results from other DNA sequences found in this sample. The V call is TRBV28, the J call TRBJ1-2; tentatively, D is TRBD1 (6 bases). The CDR3 runs 14 residues. Germline CDR1 MDHEN, CDR2 SYDVKM. V was trimmed by 2 bases and J by 4 bases, leaving 11 bases between them. The DNA of the CDR3 is TGTGCCAGCAGTTTAGAGGGGGGCCCCTATGGCTACACCTTC. It translates to CASSLEGGPYGYTF.

The chain links TRBV7-9 to TRBJ2-5; TRBD2 agrees at 10 bases. The J call may be wrong; the DNA end is better matched by TRBJ2-7. The CDR3 is 16 amino acids. Germline-derived CDR1 and CDR2 are SEHNR and FQNEAQ (reference sequence). Here the CDR3 DNA reads TGTGCCAGCAGCCTGGAGCGGGAGGGCCGCGGCTACGAGCAGTACTTC. Its protein product is CASSLEREGRGYEQYF.

A single count supports this clone. Other DNA variants within this sample encode the same CDR3. The genes are TRBV30 and TRBJ2-3, with D hard to call. The CDR3 is 11 residues long. Deletions cut 1 base from V and 3 bases from J, with 2 bases between. Germline V lookup: CDR1 GTSNPN, CDR2 SVGIG (reference sequence). CDR3 amino acids: CAWSATDTQYF. In DNA, the CDR3 is TGTGCCTGGAGTGCGACAGATACGCAGTATTTT.

The V call is TRBV4-1, the J call TRBJ2-1; TRBD2 is a possible D gene (6 bases). This CDR3 spans 16 amino acids. V lost 4 bases to trimming and J lost 7 bases, with 20 bases between them. From germline, CDR1 is MGHRA and CDR2 YSYEKL. The CDR3: CASSRTGTPAGNEQFF. The CDR3 DNA reads TGCGCCAGCAGCCGGACCGGGACCCCCGCGGGGAATGAGCAGTTCTTC.

The table lists this clone with a count of one. The CDR3 nucleotides are TGTGCCAGCAGCTTAGTGGGAGCGGGTCACACAGATACGCAGTATTTT. Protein sequence: CASSLVGAGHTDTQYF. The chain uses TRBV13 and TRBJ2-3; D possibly corresponds to TRBD2 (6 bases). Trimming pared 1 base from V and 2 bases from J, leaving 13 bases between. The CDR3 sequence is 16 residues long. Germline assignment: CDR1 PRHDT and CDR2 FYEKMQ (reference sequence).

J is TRBJ1-4 and V is TRBV28; perhaps TRBD1 as D (6 bases). CDR1 is MDHEN and CDR2 is SYDVKM in the germline V gene. The CDR3 contains 12 residues. The germline V and J ends were trimmed by 8 bases and 8 bases, with 12 bases remaining between them. CDR3 protein: CASALGGEKLFF. The CDR3 DNA follows: TGTGCCAGCGCCTTGGGGGGCGAAAAACTGTTTTTT.

The chain is built from TRBV7-3 and TRBJ2-7; TRBD2 matches at 8 bases. The CDR3 sequence is 15 residues long. Germline trimming cut 2 bases from V and 5 bases from J; bases unmatched to any gene: 8. The germline V gene encodes CDR1 SGHTA and CDR2 FQGTGA. The CDR3 region is CASSLAGGSSNEQYF. The CDR3 nucleotides are TGTGCCAGCAGCTTAGCGGGAGGATCTTCGAACGAGCAGTACTTC.

This sequence joins TRBV7-9 and TRBJ2-6; 8 bases match TRBD1. The J segment lost 3 bases and the V segment lost 1 base, leaving 8 bases of the junction unmatched. Germline-derived CDR1 and CDR2 are SEHNR and FQNEAQ (reference sequence). The CDR3 covers 18 residues. CDR3 DNA: TGTGCCAGCAGCTTAGGCCAGGGGGCGGGGAATGGGGCCAACGTCCTGACTTTC. Translating gives CASSLGQGAGNGANVLTF. The variable domain in full, completed from reference TRBV7-9 and TRBJ2-6, reads DTGVSQNPRHKITKRGQNVTFRCDPISEHNRLYWYRQTLGQGPEFLTYFQNEAQLEKSRLLSDRFSAERPKGSFSTLEIQRTEQGDSAMYLCASSLGQGAGNGANVLTFGAGSRLTVL.

The gene calls are TRBV4-1 and TRBJ2-1; TRBD2 aligns across 7 bases. The CDR3 consists of 14 residues. V was pared by 1 base and J by 6 bases, with 3 bases of the junction left unmatched. Germline CDR1 and CDR2: MGHRA and YSYEKL. Written as DNA, the CDR3 is TGCGCCAGCAGCCAAGGGGAGGGCCGCAATGAGCAGTTCTTC. Translated, it gives CASSQGEGRNEQFF.

The rearrangement joins TRBV7-2 to TRBJ2-2; tentatively, D is TRBD1 (6 bases). V was cut by 2 bases and J by 2 bases, with 12 bases left in between. Per the germline V gene, CDR1 is SGHTA and CDR2 is FQGNSA. The CDR3 covers 16 residues. CDR3 region: CASSLQQGINTGELFF. CDR3 bases: TGTGCCAGCAGCTTACAACAGGGTATAAACACCGGGGAGCTGTTTTTT.

This sequence joins TRBV6-5 and TRBJ1-4; D not certain. Trimming stripped 0 bases from V and 8 bases from J, with 16 bases between. There are 16 residues in the CDR3. Germline-derived CDR1 and CDR2 are MNHEY and SVGAGI. The CDR3: CASSYSIAGAQEKLFF. CDR3 DNA sequence: TGTGCCAGCAGTTACTCGATAGCGGGCGCCCAAGAAAAACTGTTTTTT.

The chain carries TRBV5-8 and TRBJ2-5; 12 positions match TRBD2. The ends lost 4 bases at V and 1 base at J; junction bases unmatched: 5. The V gene's germline CDR1 is SGHTS and CDR2 YDEGEE. CDR3 length equals 16 residues. CDR3 DNA sequence: TGTGCCAGCAGCCCCGGACTAGCGGGACTCCAAGAGACCCAGTACTTC. This encodes CASSPGLAGLQETQYF. The full variable domain, its missing parts supplied by reference TRBV5-8 and TRBJ2-5, is EAGVTQSPTHLIKTRGQQATLRCSPISGHTSVYWYQQALGLGLQFLLWYDEGEERNRGNFPPRFSGRQFPNYSSELNVNALELEDSALYLCASSPGLAGLQETQYFGPGTRLLVL.

This clone has just one count. The chain combines TRBV28 with TRBJ1-2; D gene unclear. This CDR3 has 13 amino acids. CDR1 and CDR2 (germline): MDHEN, SYDVKM. Trimming stripped 8 bases from V and 4 bases from J, with 14 bases between. Written as DNA, the CDR3 is TGTGCCAGCTTCACGGGAACCCTCTATGGCTACACCTTC. It encodes CASFTGTLYGYTF.

As regards this clone: The sample contains more than one DNA sequence encoding this CDR3. The genes are TRBV7-3 and TRBJ2-1; D is ambiguous. CDR1 is SGHTA and CDR2 is FQGTGA in the germline V gene. Trimming removed 0 bases at V and 7 bases at J, with 4 bases between. The CDR3 is 12 residues long. Here the CDR3 reads CASSLTGNEQFF. For the CDR3, the DNA is TGTGCCAGCAGCTTAACGGGGAATGAGCAGTTCTTC.

This CDR3 is CASSSGTSGMGVDTQYF. The DNA of the CDR3 is TGCGCCAGCAGCTCCGGGACTAGCGGGATGGGTGTAGATACGCAGTATTTT. The chain joins TRBV5-1 to TRBJ2-3, with TRBD2 matching 13 bases. Looked up from germline, CDR1 is SGHRS and CDR2 is YFSETQ. There are 17 residues in the CDR3. J gave up 5 bases and V 3 bases, and 9 bases lay outside the gene matches.

This chain joins TRBV6-5 and TRBJ1-3; 7 bases align to TRBD1. The CDR3 extends over 16 amino acids. The germline CDR1 and CDR2 sequences are MNHEY and SVGAGI. After removal of 2 bases from V and 4 bases from J, the junction contained 8 bases not matched to a gene. As DNA, the CDR3 is TGTGCCAGCAGTTACGGGGCCGGGACAGTCGGAAACACCATATATTTT. Protein: CASSYGAGTVGNTIYF.

This chain connects TRBV6-5 to TRBJ1-6; 8 bases are a match to TRBD1. Germline V gives CDR1 MNHEY, CDR2 SVGAGI. The CDR3 spans 14 residues. The V and J ends lost 5 bases and 8 bases, in that order; junction bases with no gene match: 5. DNA for the CDR3: TGTGCCAGCAGTGCCGTGACAGGGGATTCACCCCTCCACTTT. Translated, it gives CASSAVTGDSPLHF.

This chain uses TRBV5-4 with TRBJ2-7; a possible D gene is TRBD1 (5 bases). The CDR3 length is 15 residues. CDR1 is SGHNT, CDR2 YYREEE, per germline (reference sequence). Between the trimmed V and J ends, which lost 0 bases and 4 bases, there was a span of 14 bases. CDR3 in amino acids: CASSLAGSKRYEQYF. The CDR3 bases are TGTGCCAGCAGCTTGGCAGGGTCCAAGCGTTACGAGCAGTACTTC.

The CDR3 DNA sequence: TGTGCCATCAGAGGAACTATAGCGGGAGTTGGGGAGCAGTACTTC. Residues: CAIRGTIAGVGEQYF. The chain carries TRBV10-3 and TRBJ2-7, with 9 bases matching TRBD2. The CDR3 covers 15 residues. CDR1 is ENHRY, CDR2 SYGVKD, per germline. The V segment lost 6 bases and the J segment 7 bases; nucleotides outside the gene matches: 13.

This clone has only one observation. This chain joins TRBV2 and TRBJ2-3, with D perhaps TRBD1 (5 bases). CDR3 size: 15 residues. Per germline, CDR1 SNHLY and CDR2 FYNNEI. V was trimmed by 3 bases and J by 6 bases, leaving 16 bases between them. CDR3 in amino acids: CASSERQGAADTQYF. The DNA for the CDR3 is TGTGCCAGCAGTGAGAGGCAGGGCGCGGCGGATACGCAGTATTTT.